This T cell receptor beta chain stems from a study of T-cell reconstitution after alpha-beta-depleted transplantation in children. This clonotype was seen many times. For TCRbeta, the library was prepared with unique molecular identifiers. TCRdb fed the PCR reads into MiXCR, producing one record per CDR3 protein. This sample has some 250,000 distinct CDR3 sequences; more than 10% occur once, and the top ten carry roughly 2.6%. The sequence came from a human donor who donated a stem cell graft to a child with acute lymphoblastic leukemia. Here the sequenced sample was PBMCs from the stem cell graft donor, taken from the stem cell graft.

The CDR3 loop is CATLDRVYEQYF. The CDR3 DNA follows: TGTGCCACCCTTGACAGGGTCTACGAGCAGTACTTC. The V and J genes are TRBV10-3 and TRBJ2-7; 7 positions match TRBD1. The CDR3 is 12 amino acids. Germline V gene data show CDR1 as ENHRY and CDR2 as SYGVKD. J lost 3 bases, V lost 10 bases, and 6 bases had no gene match.